This is a list of T cell receptor beta chains from one sample in a study of beta chain features in type 1 diabetes. The method was immunoSEQ multiplex PCR; TCRdb's version includes in-frame clones alone and lacks a portion of them. Seen here are 130,000 to 150,000 clones, 6.9% observed once, and the top ten hold around 1.3%. The sequencing input was central memory CD4+ T cells from blood. Receptors were obtained from a young woman in good health. CDR3s include the opening cysteine and the closing phenylalanine or tryptophan. D genes are given only for firm matches. For some rows the clone size is stated as once, few or many, or as a class when expanded; others skip it.

TRBD2,.,TRBJ2-1,TRBV7-2,CASSFAGASYNEQFF,TGTGCCAGCAGCTTCGCGGGAGCGTCCTACAATGAGCAGTTCTTC
TRBD2,few,TRBJ2-7,TRBV5-6,CASSREGEQYF,TGTGCCAGCAGTCGGGAGGGCGAGCAGTACTTC
TRBD1,few,TRBJ2-1,TRBV11-3,CASSLGQGALNEQFF,TGTGCCAGCAGCTTGGGACAGGGGGCATTAAATGAGCAGTTCTTC
.,.,TRBJ1-3,TRBV7-2,CASSLGSGFGNTIYF,TGTGCCAGCAGCTTAGGGTCGGGGTTTGGTAACACCATATATTTT
.,many,TRBJ2-2,TRBV5-4,CASSQGGTPAGELFF,TGTGCCAGCAGCCAGGGAGGCACCCCGGCCGGGGAGCTGTTTTTT
.,few,TRBJ1-1,TRBV7-2,CASSSRGGMNTEAFF,TGTGCCAGCAGCTCCCGGGGGGGGATGAACACTGAAGCTTTCTTT
TRBD1,.,TRBJ2-2,TRBV19,CASRRTGVNTGELFF,TGTGCCAGTAGGCGGACAGGAGTGAACACCGGGGAGCTGTTTTTT
TRBD2,few,TRBJ2-3,TRBV6-6,CASSPLSGASTDTQYF,TGTGCCAGCAGTCCCTTGAGCGGGGCTAGCACAGATACGCAGTATTTT
.,.,TRBJ1-5,TRBV7-2,CASSLDAARTQGGPQHF,TGTGCCAGCAGCTTAGATGCGGCTCGGACTCAAGGAGGGCCCCAGCATTTT
TRBD2,few,TRBJ2-3,TRBV9,CASGLAGSDTQYF,TGTGCCAGCGGACTAGCGGGGTCAGATACGCAGTATTTT
TRBD2,few,TRBJ2-5,TRBV7-8,CASSLGGGRAWETQYF,TGTGCCAGCAGCTTAGGGGGCGGGAGGGCTTGGGAGACCCAGTACTTC
.,few,TRBJ2-4,TRBV28,CASSFRVWAKNIQYF,TGTGCCAGCAGTTTCAGGGTCTGGGCCAAAAACATTCAGTACTTC
.,many,TRBJ2-5,TRBV27,CASSNSETQYF,TGTGCCAGCAGTAACAGTGAGACCCAGTACTTC
TRBD2,.,TRBJ2-1,TRBV4-1,CASRETGLAFYNEQFF,TGCGCCAGCAGAGAGACAGGACTAGCGTTCTACAATGAGCAGTTCTTC
.,few,TRBJ2-6,TRBV19,CASSIWQSGANVLTF,TGTGCCAGTAGTATTTGGCAGTCTGGGGCCAACGTCCTGACTTTC
.,few,TRBJ2-3,TRBV15,CATSRGGEMMNTQYF,TGTGCCACCAGCAGAGGGGGGGAGATGATGAATACGCAGTATTTT
TRBD2,.,TRBJ2-1,TRBV10-3,CAIRPGLAGGNYNEQFF,TGTGCCATCAGGCCGGGACTAGCGGGAGGGAACTACAATGAGCAGTTCTTC
.,.,TRBJ2-5,TRBV6-1,CASGRVGETQYF,TGTGCCAGCGGCAGGGTGGGAGAGACCCAGTACTTC
.,.,TRBJ2-6,TRBV2,CATPGFSNSGANVLTF,TGTGCTACCCCGGGATTTTCCAACTCTGGGGCCAACGTCCTGACTTTC